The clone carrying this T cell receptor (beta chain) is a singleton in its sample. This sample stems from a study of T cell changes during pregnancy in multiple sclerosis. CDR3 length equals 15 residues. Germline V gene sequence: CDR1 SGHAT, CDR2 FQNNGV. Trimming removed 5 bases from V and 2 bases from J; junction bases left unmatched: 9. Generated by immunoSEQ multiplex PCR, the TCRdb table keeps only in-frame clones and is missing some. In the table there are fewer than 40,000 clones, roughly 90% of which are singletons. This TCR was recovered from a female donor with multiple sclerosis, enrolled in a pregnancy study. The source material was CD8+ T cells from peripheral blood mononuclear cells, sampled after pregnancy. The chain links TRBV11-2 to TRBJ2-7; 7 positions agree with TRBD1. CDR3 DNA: TGTGCCAGCAGCCCCCAGCAGGGGGTAGCCTACGAGCAGTACTTC. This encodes CASSPQQGVAYEQYF.